Sequencing of this TCR beta chain was carried out in a study of control samples from healthy donors and cancer patients. The assay was immunoSEQ multiplex PCR, and TCRdb's table has in-frame clones only and misses some. The repertoire holds approximately 94,000 clones, with 91% as singletons. Germline CDR1 reads MNHEY; CDR2 reads SMNVEV (reference sequence). Trimming shortened V by 6 bases and J by 4 bases, and 15 bases separated the two germline ends. The CDR3 runs to 14 residues. The V and J genes are TRBV27 and TRBJ1-1, with a possible D match to TRBD1 (5 bases). The receptor was isolated from a woman aged 25 to 39 in good health. What was sequenced was blood. The CDR3 DNA follows: TGTGCCAGCAGCCGAGAGGGGCGCTTCACTGAAGCTTTCTTT. This sequence encodes CASSREGRFTEAFF.